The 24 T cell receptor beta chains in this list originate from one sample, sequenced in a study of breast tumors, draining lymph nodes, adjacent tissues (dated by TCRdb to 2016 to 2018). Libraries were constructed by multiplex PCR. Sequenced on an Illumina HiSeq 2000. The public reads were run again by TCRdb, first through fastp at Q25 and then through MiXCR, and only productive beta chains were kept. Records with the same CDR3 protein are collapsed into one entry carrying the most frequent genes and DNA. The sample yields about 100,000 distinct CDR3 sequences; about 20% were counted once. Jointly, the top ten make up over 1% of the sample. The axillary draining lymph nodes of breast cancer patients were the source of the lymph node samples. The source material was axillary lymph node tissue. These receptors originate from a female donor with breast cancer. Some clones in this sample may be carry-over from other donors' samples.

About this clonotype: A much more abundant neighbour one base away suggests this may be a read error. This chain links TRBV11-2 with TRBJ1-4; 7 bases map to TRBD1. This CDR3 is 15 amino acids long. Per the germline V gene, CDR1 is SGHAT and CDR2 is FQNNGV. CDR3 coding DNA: TGTGTCAGCAGACGAACAGGGGTCTTAGAGGAAAAACTGTTTTTT. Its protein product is CVSRRTGVLEEKLFF.

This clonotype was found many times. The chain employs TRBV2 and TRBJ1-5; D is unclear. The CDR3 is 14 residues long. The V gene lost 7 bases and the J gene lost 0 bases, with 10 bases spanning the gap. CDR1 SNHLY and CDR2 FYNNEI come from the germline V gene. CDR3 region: CASTAGYSNQPQHF. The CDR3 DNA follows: TGTGCCAGCACTGCAGGTTATAGCAATCAGCCCCAGCATTTT.

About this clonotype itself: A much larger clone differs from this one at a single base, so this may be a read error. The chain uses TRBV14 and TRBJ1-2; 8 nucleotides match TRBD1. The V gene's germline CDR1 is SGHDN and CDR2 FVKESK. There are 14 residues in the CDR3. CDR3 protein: CASSHLTGAYGYAF. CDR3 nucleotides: TGTGCCAGCAGCCATCTGACAGGGGCCTATGGCTACGCCTTC. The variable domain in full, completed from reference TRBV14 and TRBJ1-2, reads EAGVTQFPSHSVIEKGQTVTLRCDPISGHDNLYWYRRVMGKEIKFLLHFVKESKQDESGMPNNRFLAERTGGTYSTLKVQPAELEDSGVYFCASSHLTGAYGYAFGSGTRLTVV.

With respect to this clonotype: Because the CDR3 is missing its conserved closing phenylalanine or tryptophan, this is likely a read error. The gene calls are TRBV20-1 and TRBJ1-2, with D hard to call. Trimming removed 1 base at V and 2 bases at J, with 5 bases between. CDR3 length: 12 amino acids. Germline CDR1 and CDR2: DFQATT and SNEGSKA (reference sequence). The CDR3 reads CSARARNYGYTS. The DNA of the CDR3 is TGCAGTGCTAGAGCCAGGAACTATGGCTACACCTCC.

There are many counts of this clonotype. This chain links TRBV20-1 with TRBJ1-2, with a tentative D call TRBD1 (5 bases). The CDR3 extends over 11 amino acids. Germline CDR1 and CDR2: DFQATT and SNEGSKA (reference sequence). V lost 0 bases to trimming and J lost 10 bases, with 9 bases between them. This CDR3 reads CSARDQGDYTF. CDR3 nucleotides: TGCAGTGCTAGAGATCAAGGGGACTACACCTTC.

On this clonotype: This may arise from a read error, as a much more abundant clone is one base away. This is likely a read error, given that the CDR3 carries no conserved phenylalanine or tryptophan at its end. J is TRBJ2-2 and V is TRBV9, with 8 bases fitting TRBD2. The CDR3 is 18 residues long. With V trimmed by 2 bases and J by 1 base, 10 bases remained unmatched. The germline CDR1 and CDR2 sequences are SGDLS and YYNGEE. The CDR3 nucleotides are TGTGCCAGCAGCGTTGGGGTCTTGGCGGGGGGGAACACCGGGGAGCTGTTTATT. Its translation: CASSVGVLAGGNTGELFI.

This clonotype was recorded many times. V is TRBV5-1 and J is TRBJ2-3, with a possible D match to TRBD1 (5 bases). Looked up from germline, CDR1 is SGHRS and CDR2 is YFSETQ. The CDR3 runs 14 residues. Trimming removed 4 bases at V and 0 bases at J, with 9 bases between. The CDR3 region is CASSRQPSTDTQYF. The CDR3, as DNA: TGCGCCAGCAGCCGACAGCCAAGCACAGATACGCAGTATTTT.

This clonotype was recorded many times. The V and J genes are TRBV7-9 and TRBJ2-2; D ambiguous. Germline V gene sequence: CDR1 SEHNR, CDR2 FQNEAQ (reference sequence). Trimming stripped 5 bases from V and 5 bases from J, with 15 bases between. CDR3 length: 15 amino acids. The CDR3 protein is CASSTLRRKTGELFF. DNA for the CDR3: TGTGCCAGCAGCACCCTCAGGAGAAAGACCGGGGAGCTGTTTTTT.

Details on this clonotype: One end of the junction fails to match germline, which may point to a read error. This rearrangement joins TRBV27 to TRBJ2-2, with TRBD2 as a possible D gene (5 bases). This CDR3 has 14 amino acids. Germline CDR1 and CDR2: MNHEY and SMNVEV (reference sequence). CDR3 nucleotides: TGTGCCAGCAGTTATGGAGTGGCCACCGGGGAGCTGTCTTTT. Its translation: CASSYGVATGELSF.

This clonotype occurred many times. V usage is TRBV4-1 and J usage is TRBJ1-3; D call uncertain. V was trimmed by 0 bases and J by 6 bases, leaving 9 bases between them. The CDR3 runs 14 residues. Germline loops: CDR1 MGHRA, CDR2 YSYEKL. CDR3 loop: CASSQDLATNTIYF. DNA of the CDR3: TGCGCCAGCAGCCAAGATTTGGCGACAAACACCATATATTTT.

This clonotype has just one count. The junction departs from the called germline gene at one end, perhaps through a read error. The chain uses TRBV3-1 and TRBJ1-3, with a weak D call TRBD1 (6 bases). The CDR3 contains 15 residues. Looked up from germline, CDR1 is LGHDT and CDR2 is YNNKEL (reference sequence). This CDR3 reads CASSRGLGSVNTIYF. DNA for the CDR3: TGTGCCAGCAGTCGGGGGCTGGGGTCTGTAAACACCATATATTTT.

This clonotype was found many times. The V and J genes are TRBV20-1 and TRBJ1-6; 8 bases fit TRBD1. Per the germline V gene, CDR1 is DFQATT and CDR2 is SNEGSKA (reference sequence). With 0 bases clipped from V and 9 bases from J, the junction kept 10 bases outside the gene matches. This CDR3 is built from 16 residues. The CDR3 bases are TGCAGTGCTAGAGAGTCCCGACAGGGGATGAGTTCACCCCTCCACTTT. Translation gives CSARESRQGMSSPLHF.

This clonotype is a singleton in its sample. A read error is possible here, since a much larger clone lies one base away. The CDR3 DNA reads as TGTGCCATCACATCAGGGGGCGATGACAAACTGTTTTTT. It yields the protein CAITSGGDDKLFF. The chain uses TRBV10-3 and TRBJ1-4, with 8 nucleotides matching TRBD1. CDR3 length equals 13 residues. CDR1 and CDR2 (germline): ENHRY, SYGVKD.

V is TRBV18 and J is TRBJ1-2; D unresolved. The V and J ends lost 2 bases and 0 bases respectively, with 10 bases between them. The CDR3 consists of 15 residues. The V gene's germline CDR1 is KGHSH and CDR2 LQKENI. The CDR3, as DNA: TGTGCCAGCTCACCATCTATGGAAGCTAACTATGGCTACACCTTC. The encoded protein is CASSPSMEANYGYTF.

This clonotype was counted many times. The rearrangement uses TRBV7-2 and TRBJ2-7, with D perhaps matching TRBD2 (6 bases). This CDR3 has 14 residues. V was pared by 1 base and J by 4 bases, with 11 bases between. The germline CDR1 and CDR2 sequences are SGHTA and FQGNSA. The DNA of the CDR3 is TGTGCCAGCAGCTTAGGAGCGGGTATGTACGAGCAGTACTTC. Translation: CASSLGAGMYEQYF. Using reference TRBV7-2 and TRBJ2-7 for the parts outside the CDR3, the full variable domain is GAGVSQSPSNKVTEKGKDVELRCDPISGHTALYWYRQSLGQGLEFLIYFQGNSAPDKSGLPSDRFSAERTGGSVSTLTIQRTQQEDSAVYLCASSLGAGMYEQYFGPGTRLTVT.

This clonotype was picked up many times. The CDR3 region has the DNA TGTGCCAGCAGTACGACAGGCGTGAGAGGCAATCAGCCCCAGCATTTT. It is translated as CASSTTGVRGNQPQHF. The chain couples TRBV27 to TRBJ1-5; the D gene is possibly TRBD1 (6 bases). The length of the CDR3 is 16 residues. V was trimmed by 5 bases and J by 2 bases, leaving 16 bases between them. The germline CDR1 and CDR2 sequences are MNHEY and SMNVEV (reference sequence).

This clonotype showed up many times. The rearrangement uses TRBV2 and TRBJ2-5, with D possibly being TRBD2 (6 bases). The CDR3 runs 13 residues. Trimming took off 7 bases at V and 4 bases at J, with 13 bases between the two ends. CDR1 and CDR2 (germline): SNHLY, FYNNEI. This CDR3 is CASTKLAAETQYF. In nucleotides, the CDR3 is TGTGCCAGCACGAAGTTAGCGGCAGAGACCCAGTACTTC. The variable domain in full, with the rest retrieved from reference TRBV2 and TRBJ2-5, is EPEVTQTPSHQVTQMGQEVILRCVPISNHLYFYWYRQILGQKVEFLVSFYNNEISEKSEIFDDQFSVERPDGSNFTLKIRSTKLEDSAMYFCASTKLAAETQYFGPGTRLLVL.

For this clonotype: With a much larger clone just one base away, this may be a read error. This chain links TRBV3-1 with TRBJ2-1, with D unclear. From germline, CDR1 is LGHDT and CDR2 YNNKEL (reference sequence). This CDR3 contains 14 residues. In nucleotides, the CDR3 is TGTGCCAGCAGCCAATCTCCAATCTACAGTGAGCAGTTCTTC. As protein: CASSQSPIYSEQFF.

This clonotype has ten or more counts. The CDR3 loop is CASSQWEREDTQYF. The CDR3 DNA follows: TGTGCCAGCAGCCAATGGGAGAGAGAGGATACGCAGTATTTT. The V and J genes are TRBV3-1 and TRBJ2-3; TRBD2 is a possible D gene (5 bases). The CDR3 has 14 amino acids. Germline CDR1 LGHDT, CDR2 YNNKEL (reference sequence). Trimming stripped 2 bases from V and 6 bases from J, with 12 bases between.

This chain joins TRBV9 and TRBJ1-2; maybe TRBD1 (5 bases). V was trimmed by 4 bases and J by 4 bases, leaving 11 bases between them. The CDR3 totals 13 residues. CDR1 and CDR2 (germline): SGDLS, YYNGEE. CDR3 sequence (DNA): TGTGCCAGCAGCCCGGGAGGGACCTATGGCTACACCTTC. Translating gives CASSPGGTYGYTF.

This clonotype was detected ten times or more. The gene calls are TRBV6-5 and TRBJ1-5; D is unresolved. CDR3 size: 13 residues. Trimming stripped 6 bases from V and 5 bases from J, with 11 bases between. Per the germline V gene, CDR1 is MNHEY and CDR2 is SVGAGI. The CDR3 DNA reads TGTGCCAGCAGCCTTTCTCTGTATCAGCCCCAGCATTTT. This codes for CASSLSLYQPQHF.

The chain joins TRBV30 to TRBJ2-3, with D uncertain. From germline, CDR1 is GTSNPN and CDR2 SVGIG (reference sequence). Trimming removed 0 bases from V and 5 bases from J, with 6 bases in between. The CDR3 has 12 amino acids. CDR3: CAWSVSGDTQYF. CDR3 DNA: TGTGCCTGGAGTGTATCGGGAGATACGCAGTATTTT.

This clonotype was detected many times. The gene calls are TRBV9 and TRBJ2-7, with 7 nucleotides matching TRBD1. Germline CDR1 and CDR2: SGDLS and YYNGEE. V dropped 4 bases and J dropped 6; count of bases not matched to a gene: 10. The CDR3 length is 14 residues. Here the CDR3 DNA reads TGTGCCAGCAGCCCTACAGGGACAGAGATCGAGCAGTACTTC. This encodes CASSPTGTEIEQYF.

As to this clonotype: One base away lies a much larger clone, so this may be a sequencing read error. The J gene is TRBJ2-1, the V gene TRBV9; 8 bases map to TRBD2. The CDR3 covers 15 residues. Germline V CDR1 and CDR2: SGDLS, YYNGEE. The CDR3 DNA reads TGTGCCAGCAGCGTTAGCGGGATAGTTTACAATGAGCGGTTCTTC. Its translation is CASSVSGIVYNERFF.